This T cell receptor beta chain was profiled in a study of molecular identifiers for immune sequencing clone quantification. Findings of the study overall: In CMV-specific effectors, clones above 20 copies held over 98% of molecules; naive, under 1%.

This clonotype was counted a single time. The antigen is not known. This could be a read error, since a much larger clone is one nucleotide away. This CDR3 has 13 amino acids. CDR1 MNHEY and CDR2 SMNVEV come from the germline V gene (reference sequence). TCRdb re-analysed the PCR reads in MiXCR, keeping a single row per CDR3 protein. This table has approximately 54,000 distinct CDR3 sequences, about 23% appearing once. This receptor was taken from a human donor in good health. Some libraries in this study had Jurkat cell RNA spiked in. The specimen was naive CD8+ T cells from blood, with Jurkat cell RNA spiked in. Subset reported: FACS-sorted CD8+CD4-CCR7+CD45RA+ naive T cells. This chain joins TRBV27 and TRBJ1-4; weak D call: TRBD1 (5 bases). The CDR3 protein is CASSLSAGERLFF. The CDR3 coding sequence is TGTGCCAGCAGTTTATCGGCGGGGGAAAGACTGTTTTTT. Full variable domain (outside the CDR3, taken from reference TRBV27 and TRBJ1-4): EAQVTQNPRYLITVTGKKLTVTCSQNMNHEYMSWYRQDPGLGLRQIYYSMNVEVTDKGDVPEGYKVSRKEKRNFPLILESPSPNQTSLYFCASSLSAGERLFFGSGTQLSVL.